The 30 T cell receptor beta chains in this list originate from one sample, sequenced in a study of blood T cells in healthy people across ages. A J-beta primer mix and a sample-barcoded 5' primer were used in a second PCR of about 6 to 12 cycles. TCRdb reprocessed the 5' RACE reads via MiXCR and lists one record per CDR3 protein. The data show about 1.7 million distinct CDR3 sequences, approximately 28% seen once. Sequencing was carried out using blood. These TCRs come from a woman aged 25 to 39 in good health.

The chain joins TRBV7-2 to TRBJ1-1; D not resolved. Trimming took off 2 bases at V and 7 bases at J, with 5 bases between the two ends. Germline V gene data show CDR1 as SGHTA and CDR2 as FQGNSA. This CDR3 is built from 11 residues. Written as DNA, the CDR3 is TGTGCCAGCAGCTTATCGATTGAAGCTTTCTTT. Translation gives CASSLSIEAFF.

This clonotype was seen repeatedly, ten times or more. The chain has TRBV6-2 or TRBV6-3 and TRBJ2-7; D remains ambiguous. From germline, CDR1 is MNHEY and CDR2 SVGEGT. Trimming removed 0 bases from V and 3 bases from J, with 6 bases in between. The CDR3 extends over 13 amino acids. The CDR3 is CASSYSGYYEQYF. DNA for the CDR3: TGTGCCAGCAGTTACTCCGGTTACTACGAGCAGTACTTC.

The V call is TRBV4-1, the J call TRBJ1-5, with D possibly being TRBD1 (6 bases). CDR1 and CDR2 from the germline V gene are MGHRA and YSYEKL. Trimming shortened V by 1 base and J by 9 bases, and 10 bases separated the two germline ends. This CDR3 region has 13 residues. CDR3 loop: CASSQAVQGPQHF. The CDR3 bases are TGCGCCAGCAGCCAAGCGGTACAGGGGCCCCAGCATTTT.

CDR3 protein: CSARDWGGWTDTQYF. The CDR3 nucleotides are TGCAGTGCTAGAGATTGGGGGGGGTGGACAGATACGCAGTATTTT. V is TRBV20-1 and J is TRBJ2-3, with 7 bases lining up with TRBD2. The J segment lost 3 bases and the V segment lost 0 bases, leaving 6 bases of the junction unmatched. Germline V gene data show CDR1 as DFQATT and CDR2 as SNEGSKA (reference sequence). The CDR3 is made up of 15 amino acids.

The J gene is TRBJ2-1, the V gene TRBV20-1; 11 bases fit TRBD1. CDR3 length: 14 residues. The junction had 6 bases not matched to a gene; V was cut back by 4 bases and J by 7 bases. Germline V gene data show CDR1 as DFQATT and CDR2 as SNEGSKA (reference sequence). This CDR3 reads CSATRTGGQNEQFF. DNA for the CDR3: TGCAGTGCTACAAGGACAGGGGGCCAAAATGAGCAGTTCTTC.

The J gene is TRBJ2-5, the V gene TRBV6-6; 7 nucleotides agree with TRBD2. The CDR3 is 16 amino acids. J was trimmed by 5 bases and V by 2 bases; bases with no gene match: 11. Per germline, CDR1 MNHNY and CDR2 SVGAGI (reference sequence). CDR3 region: CASSYQPGRAGETQYF. The CDR3 coding sequence is TGTGCCAGCAGTTACCAACCGGGGAGGGCGGGCGAGACCCAGTACTTC.

This chain links TRBV7-9 with TRBJ2-5; 8 bases are a match to TRBD1. In germline, CDR1 is SEHNR, CDR2 FQNEAQ (reference sequence). This CDR3 spans 18 amino acids. J gave up 1 base and V 2 bases, and 12 bases lay outside the gene matches. The CDR3 nucleotides are TGTGCCAGCAGCTTAAATCTCGCCTTCAGGGGGCCCCAAGAGACCCAGTACTTC. This encodes CASSLNLAFRGPQETQYF.

Details on this clonotype: A read error may be the cause here, since a much bigger clone is one base away. The V call is TRBV20-1, the J call TRBJ2-3, with D possibly matching TRBD2 (5 bases). Germline V lookup: CDR1 DFQATT, CDR2 SNEGSKA (reference sequence). The CDR3 runs to 13 residues. CDR3 sequence reads: CNARKAGTDTQYF. The CDR3 region has the DNA TGCAATGCTAGAAAGGCGGGTACAGATACGCAGTATTTT.

This clonotype was recorded many times. The chain recombines TRBV7-2 with TRBJ2-5, with a possible D match to TRBD1 (6 bases). This CDR3 spans 14 amino acids. Germline values: CDR1 SGHTA, CDR2 FQGNSA. Between the trimmed V and J ends, which lost 8 bases and 2 bases, there was a span of 15 bases. The CDR3 DNA reads TGTGCCAGCTCCTCCGGGACAACTCAAGAGACCCAGTACTTC. It specifies CASSSGTTQETQYF. Full variable domain (missing parts from reference TRBV7-2 and TRBJ2-5): GAGVSQSPSNKVTEKGKDVELRCDPISGHTALYWYRQSLGQGLEFLIYFQGNSAPDKSGLPSDRFSAERTGGSVSTLTIQRTQQEDSAVYLCASSSGTTQETQYFGPGTRLLVL.

This rearrangement joins TRBV20-1 to TRBJ1-4, with D uncertain. Germline V gene sequence: CDR1 DFQATT, CDR2 SNEGSKA (reference sequence). V lost 6 bases, J lost 4 bases, and 15 bases lay in between. The CDR3 is 14 amino acids. CDR3 in DNA: TGCAGTGCCCGGAGGACGGCGGGTAATGAAAAACTGTTTTTT. Translating it yields CSARRTAGNEKLFF.

The CDR3 sequence: CSASARWVTEAFF. The CDR3 DNA sequence: TGCAGTGCTAGTGCCCGGTGGGTTACTGAAGCTTTCTTT. This chain uses TRBV20-1 with TRBJ1-1; D gene unclear. With 3 bases removed from V and 5 bases from J, the gap between germline ends came to 13 bases. Germline CDR1 and CDR2: DFQATT and SNEGSKA (reference sequence). This CDR3 is 13 amino acids long.

Only a few counts were recorded for this clonotype. V and J are TRBV28 and TRBJ1-5; a weak D match, TRBD1 (5 bases). The CDR3 spans 13 residues. The V end lost 8 bases, the J end lost 5 bases, and 13 bases lay between the germline ends. Per germline, CDR1 MDHEN and CDR2 SYDVKM. The CDR3 reads CASQGAGYQPQHF. The CDR3 DNA is TGTGCCAGCCAAGGAGCAGGGTATCAGCCCCAGCATTTT.

The gene calls are TRBV5-1 and TRBJ2-3; 7 bases agree with TRBD2. CDR3 size: 17 residues. J gave up 3 bases and V 0 bases, and 10 bases lay outside the gene matches. Germline V lookup: CDR1 SGHRS, CDR2 YFSETQ. The CDR3 is CASSLVLGGGRTDTQYF. In DNA, the CDR3 is TGCGCCAGCAGCTTGGTGCTAGGCGGGGGAAGGACAGATACGCAGTATTTT.

CDR3 residues: CASSLQGKQPQHF. CDR3 nucleotides: TGTGCCAGCAGCTTGCAAGGGAAACAGCCCCAGCATTTT. The chain carries TRBV5-4 and TRBJ1-5; D remains ambiguous. Germline values: CDR1 SGHNT, CDR2 YYREEE (reference sequence). The length of the CDR3 is 13 residues. V was clipped by 1 base and J by 7 bases, with 9 bases between them.

The chain links TRBV29-1 to TRBJ2-3; TRBD1 aligns across 9 bases. J gave up 6 bases and V 4 bases, and 8 bases lay outside the gene matches. This CDR3 contains 14 residues. The V gene's germline CDR1 is SQVTM and CDR2 ANQGSEA. In DNA form, the CDR3 reads TGCAGCGTTGTCGAACAGGGGGCGGGGGATACGCAGTATTTT. Its protein is CSVVEQGAGDTQYF.

The V and J genes are TRBV5-6 and TRBJ2-5, with 8 nucleotides matching TRBD2. The CDR3 runs to 16 residues. Germline V gene sequence: CDR1 SGHDT, CDR2 YYEEEE. V lost 2 bases and J lost 1; bases outside the gene matches: 7. CDR3: CASSFRSSGFQETQYF. CDR3 DNA sequence: TGTGCCAGCAGCTTTCGTTCTAGCGGGTTCCAAGAGACCCAGTACTTC.

Concerning this clonotype itself: A much larger clone is a single base away; this may be a read error. The chain links TRBV7-9 to TRBJ2-7; D is perhaps TRBD2 (6 bases). The CDR3 runs to 15 residues. Germline V gene lookup returns CDR1 SEHNR and CDR2 FQNEAQ (reference sequence). CDR3 coding DNA: TGTGCCAGCAGAACACCGGGAGAATTAACCTACGAGCGGTACTTC. This encodes CASRTPGELTYERYF.

This clonotype has ten or more counts. The chain links TRBV11-2 to TRBJ2-7; no reliable D call. Germline lookup yields CDR1 SGHAT and CDR2 FQNNGV. This CDR3 has 13 amino acids. V was trimmed by 5 bases and J by 1 base, leaving 9 bases between them. DNA of the CDR3: TGTGCCAGCAGCAACACTGATTCCTACGAGCAGTACTTC. Its protein product is CASSNTDSYEQYF.

Details on this clonotype: A read error may explain this, as a much larger clone is one base away. The V call is TRBV4-3, the J call TRBJ2-1; 10 positions match TRBD2. CDR3 length: 15 residues. Germline V CDR1 and CDR2: LGHNA, YSLEER. The CDR3 nucleotides read TGCGGCAGCAGCCCCCAACTAGCGGGACAGTATGAGCAGTTCTTC. Amino acid sequence: CGSSPQLAGQYEQFF.

The rearrangement links TRBV9 to TRBJ1-5; D unclear. This CDR3 has 13 residues. V was clipped by 3 bases and J by 6 bases, with 10 bases between them. CDR1 SGDLS and CDR2 YYNGEE come from the germline V gene. The CDR3: CASSAGEIQPQHF. The CDR3 nucleotides are TGTGCCAGCAGCGCCGGGGAGATTCAGCCCCAGCATTTT. Combining the CDR3 with reference TRBV9 and TRBJ1-5 gives the whole variable domain DSGVTQTPKHLITATGQRVTLRCSPRSGDLSVYWYQQSLDQGLQFLIQYYNGEERAKGNILERFSAQQFPDLHSELNLSSLELGDSALYFCASSAGEIQPQHFGDGTRLSIL.

This chain connects TRBV6-2 or TRBV6-3 to TRBJ2-4; D is possibly TRBD1 or TRBD2 (5 bases each). CDR3 size: 15 residues. Germline V gene data show CDR1 as MNHEY and CDR2 as SVGEGT. The V end was cut by 2 bases, the J end by 1 base, with 9 bases between. The CDR3 loop reads CASSYGGTAKNIQYF. The CDR3, as DNA: TGTGCCAGCAGTTACGGGGGTACGGCCAAAAACATTCAGTACTTC.

The chain combines TRBV9 with TRBJ2-5; D may be TRBD2 (6 bases). Germline loops: CDR1 SGDLS, CDR2 YYNGEE. This CDR3 is built from 15 residues. V was cut by 4 bases and J by 5 bases, with 18 bases left in between. In DNA, the CDR3 is TGTGCCAGCAGCCAAGATGGCGGGATACGGGAGACCCAGTACTTC. It is translated as CASSQDGGIRETQYF.

The rearrangement uses TRBV2 and TRBJ2-3; TRBD2 matches at 8 bases. This CDR3 spans 14 amino acids. Germline loops: CDR1 SNHLY, CDR2 FYNNEI. Germline trimming cut 6 bases from V and 4 bases from J; bases unmatched to any gene: 6. The CDR3 DNA follows: TGTGCCAGCAGCCCAATAGCGGGGCCAGATACGCAGTATTTT. This gives the protein CASSPIAGPDTQYF.

This clonotype was found a few times. The V call is TRBV5-1, the J call TRBJ1-5; no definite D call. CDR1 SGHRS and CDR2 YFSETQ come from the germline V gene. V dropped 4 bases and J dropped 4 bases, with 18 bases sitting between them. CDR3 length: 16 amino acids. CDR3 sequence: CASSPSAGYENQPQHF. CDR3 nucleotides: TGCGCCAGCAGCCCGTCGGCAGGTTACGAAAATCAGCCCCAGCATTTT.

This clonotype was picked up many times. The rearrangement uses TRBV20-1 and TRBJ2-7; D possibly corresponds to TRBD1 (6 bases). V was trimmed by 3 bases and J by 5 bases, leaving 14 bases between them. The germline V gene has CDR1 DFQATT and CDR2 SNEGSKA (reference sequence). The CDR3 runs to 13 residues. The CDR3 coding sequence is TGCAGTGCTAGTACCCCGGACAGCAACGAGCAGTACTTC. Translation: CSASTPDSNEQYF.

The rearrangement joins TRBV4-1 to TRBJ2-4; TRBD1 or TRBD2 may be the D gene (6 bases each). The assigned J gene may be wrong: the sequence end matches TRBJ2-7 better. There are 16 residues in the CDR3. Germline CDR1 reads MGHRA; CDR2 reads YSYEKL. CDR3 residues: CASSQDEETRGYEQYF. The DNA for the CDR3 is TGCGCCAGCAGCCAAGACGAGGAGACTAGGGGGTACGAGCAGTACTTC.

Ten or more counts support this clonotype. The chain joins TRBV7-9 to TRBJ2-7; no reliable D call. Germline CDR1 and CDR2: SEHNR and FQNEAQ (reference sequence). V lost 8 bases and J lost 2, with 13 bases in between. The CDR3 loop spans 13 amino acids. The CDR3 region has the DNA TGTGCCAGCTCCGATCTAGGACCCTACGAGCAGTACTTC. Its protein is CASSDLGPYEQYF.

This rearrangement joins TRBV12-3 or TRBV12-4 to TRBJ2-5; no clear D gene. CDR3 length: 15 residues. V was cut by 2 bases and J by 2 bases, with 12 bases left in between. For the CDR3, the DNA is TGTGCCAGCAGTTTATCGTCAACGGTTCAAGAGACCCAGTACTTC. Translation gives CASSLSSTVQETQYF.

The rearrangement joins TRBV14 to TRBJ2-1; tentatively, D is TRBD1 or TRBD2 (5 bases each). The CDR3 has 15 amino acids. V lost 1 base and J 2 bases, leaving 9 bases between the germline ends. The germline V gene encodes CDR1 SGHDN and CDR2 FVKESK. For the CDR3, the DNA is TGTGCCAGCAGCCAAGCGTGGGGGACCTACAATGAGCAGTTCTTC. This gives the protein CASSQAWGTYNEQFF.

The chain carries TRBV7-8 and TRBJ1-4; D call uncertain. The V end lost 2 bases, the J end lost 7 bases, and 14 bases lay between the germline ends. This CDR3 is built from 15 residues. Germline assignment: CDR1 SGHVS and CDR2 FQNEAQ. This CDR3 is CASSLTLAGSEKLFF. The CDR3 nucleotides are TGTGCCAGCAGCTTAACGTTAGCAGGATCTGAAAAACTGTTTTTT.